These 21 T cell receptor beta chains were sequenced from one sample in a study of beta chain features in type 1 diabetes. The study, taken as a whole, reports: Significant though moderate, a shortening of TCRB CDR3s appeared in all four CD4+ subsets of Type 1 diabetes patients.

These receptors' targets are unknown. The authors reverse transcribed all of the isolated RNA, so sequencing captured expressed TCRB transcripts. Here immunoSEQ multiplex PCR was the method, and the copy in TCRdb shows in-frame clones only, minus some. The sample records under 300,000 clones, about 15% being singletons. The specimen sequenced was naive CD4+ T cells from blood. All receptors come from a man aged 25 to 45 with type 1 diabetes.

V and J are TRBV7-2 and TRBJ2-2; weak D call: TRBD2 (7 bases). CDR1 and CDR2 from the germline V gene are SGHTA and FQGNSA. This CDR3 has 16 amino acids. Trimming took off 7 bases at V and 5 bases at J, with 20 bases between the two ends. The CDR3 loop is CASTHWGGHETGELFF. In DNA form, the CDR3 reads TGTGCCAGCACCCATTGGGGGGGCCATGAGACCGGGGAGCTGTTTTTT.

This clone was counted between two and nine times. The chain recombines TRBV30 with TRBJ1-5; a weak D match, TRBD1 (5 bases). Trimming removed 2 bases from V and 3 bases from J, with 11 bases in between. The CDR3 extends over 14 amino acids. Looked up from germline, CDR1 is GTSNPN and CDR2 is SVGIG (reference sequence). The CDR3 nucleotides are TGTGCCTGGAGTAGGGCAGGGCTCAATCAGCCCCAGCATTTT. Translating gives CAWSRAGLNQPQHF.

This clone was counted only a few times. The chain combines TRBV19 with TRBJ2-1; 10 bases agree with TRBD2. The J segment lost 11 bases and the V segment lost 0 bases, leaving 19 bases of the junction unmatched. CDR1 and CDR2 from the germline V gene are LNHDA and SQIVND (reference sequence). The CDR3 contains 19 residues. CDR3 residues: CASSIDWQGRPASGGQQFF. Here the CDR3 DNA reads TGTGCCAGTAGTATAGATTGGCAGGGCCGCCCGGCTAGCGGGGGACAGCAGTTCTTC.

This rearrangement joins TRBV7-9 to TRBJ2-4; D uncertain. Germline CDR1 is SEHNR and CDR2 is FQNEAQ (reference sequence). With 4 bases removed from V and 0 bases from J, the gap between germline ends came to 7 bases. The CDR3 loop spans 14 amino acids. The DNA for the CDR3 is TGTGCCAGCAGCTCAACAGTAGCCAAAAACATTCAGTACTTC. Its protein product is CASSSTVAKNIQYF.

This clone turned up a few times. The V call is TRBV19, the J call TRBJ2-1; 9 nucleotides align to TRBD1. The CDR3 has 16 amino acids. The germline CDR1 and CDR2 sequences are LNHDA and SQIVND (reference sequence). V was pared by 4 bases and J by 7 bases, with 11 bases of the junction left unmatched. CDR3 loop: CASSRRSSQGANEQFF. The CDR3 DNA sequence: TGTGCCAGTAGTAGACGATCCTCACAGGGGGCAAATGAGCAGTTCTTC.

The chain combines TRBV6-1 with TRBJ2-4, with TRBD1 matching 7 bases. Trimming at V came to 5 bases and at J to 7 bases, leaving 11 bases not matched to a gene. This CDR3 has 15 residues. CDR1 and CDR2 from the germline V gene are MNHNS and SASEGT. CDR3 in amino acids: CASSRTGPRGNIQYF. The CDR3 coding sequence is TGTGCCAGCAGTCGGACAGGCCCGCGCGGTAACATTCAGTACTTC.

This chain links TRBV7-4 with TRBJ2-7, with a weak D call TRBD1 (6 bases). Trimming shortened V by 3 bases and J by 12 bases, and 18 bases separated the two germline ends. The CDR3 contains 13 residues. Germline CDR1 is SGHVT and CDR2 is SQSDAQ. CDR3: CASSFMDSRMRYF. The CDR3 bases are TGTGCCAGCAGCTTTATGGACAGTCGAATGAGGTACTTC.

This clone was observed a few times. The chain recombines TRBV19 with TRBJ1-6, with 10 bases fitting TRBD1. The CDR3 covers 16 residues. The V gene's germline CDR1 is LNHDA and CDR2 SQIVND (reference sequence). The junction had 5 bases not matched to a gene; V was cut back by 5 bases and J by 4 bases. The CDR3 sequence is CASSVRDRGYNSPLHF. CDR3 nucleotide sequence: TGTGCCAGTAGTGTCCGGGACAGGGGTTATAATTCACCCCTCCACTTT.

This clone came up a few times. The V gene is TRBV4-1, the J gene TRBJ2-5; 8 bases fit TRBD2. Germline V gene data show CDR1 as MGHRA and CDR2 as YSYEKL. The J segment lost 5 bases and the V segment lost 2 bases, leaving 10 bases of the junction unmatched. The CDR3 consists of 16 residues. The CDR3 is CASSQRSGAPQETQYF. Here the CDR3 DNA reads TGCGCCAGCAGCCAACGTAGCGGGGCCCCCCAGGAGACCCAGTACTTC.

This clone was seen only a few times. V usage is TRBV6-1 and J usage is TRBJ1-1; 9 positions agree with TRBD1. The CDR3 has 14 amino acids. V shed 6 bases and J 3 bases; nucleotides not matched to a gene: 5. The germline gives CDR1 MNHNS, CDR2 SASEGT. The CDR3 spells CASSATGGYTEAFF. The CDR3, as DNA: TGTGCCAGCAGCGCTACAGGGGGCTACACTGAAGCTTTCTTT.

This clone has a handful of counts. The CDR3 DNA reads as TGTGCCAGCAGTAGGGGCGGACAGGCCTCCTACGAGCAGTACTTC. The encoded protein is CASSRGGQASYEQYF. The rearrangement links TRBV6-1 to TRBJ2-7, with 7 positions matching TRBD1. The CDR3 covers 15 residues. V shed 5 bases and J 0 bases; nucleotides not matched to a gene: 7. CDR1 is MNHNS, CDR2 SASEGT, per germline.

The rearrangement uses TRBV18 and TRBJ1-5; possible D gene TRBD1, 5 bases. Germline loops: CDR1 KGHSH, CDR2 LQKENI. The V end was cut by 2 bases, the J end by 5 bases, with 13 bases between. The CDR3 runs 15 residues. The CDR3 is CASSPKGTGDQPQHF. In nucleotides, the CDR3 is TGTGCCAGCTCACCAAAAGGGACGGGGGATCAGCCCCAGCATTTT.

The chain is built from TRBV29-1 and TRBJ2-5, with D maybe TRBD2 (5 bases). Between the trimmed V and J ends, which lost 1 base and 5 bases, there was a span of 8 bases. Germline CDR1 reads SQVTM; CDR2 reads ANQGSEA. This CDR3 contains 12 residues. The CDR3 bases are TGCAGCGTTGAAGCCCCGGGGGAGACCCAGTACTTC. Residues: CSVEAPGETQYF.

This clone turned up a few times. The chain recombines TRBV4-2 with TRBJ2-5; unclear D gene. V was clipped by 0 bases and J by 2 bases, with 16 bases between them. CDR1 is LGHNA and CDR2 is YNFKEQ in the germline V gene. There are 17 residues in the CDR3. The CDR3 region has the DNA TGTGCCAGCAGCCAAGACCCCCCTGCCGGCGGTCAAGAGACCCAGTACTTC. It codes for CASSQDPPAGGQETQYF.

The chain has TRBV9 and TRBJ2-7, with 9 bases that match TRBD1. Germline trimming cut 4 bases from V and 0 bases from J; bases unmatched to any gene: 8. CDR3 length: 16 amino acids. From germline, CDR1 is SGDLS and CDR2 YYNGEE. In nucleotides, the CDR3 is TGTGCCAGCAGCTCTCCGGGACAGGGAAGCTCCTACGAGCAGTACTTC. This encodes CASSSPGQGSSYEQYF.

V gene TRBV6-6 combines with J gene TRBJ1-2, with TRBD1 matching over 9 bases. The CDR3 consists of 14 residues. Germline V gene data show CDR1 as MNHNY and CDR2 as SVGAGI (reference sequence). V gave up 6 bases and J gave up 10 bases; unmatched junction bases: 12. The CDR3 DNA is TGTGCCAGCAGATCTCCGGGACAGGGAGGGGACTACACCTTC. Residues: CASRSPGQGGDYTF.

This clone has more than one count but fewer than ten. The junction departs from germline at one end; a sequencing error may be responsible. This rearrangement joins TRBV29-1 to TRBJ2-7, with TRBD1 matching 7 bases. Germline V gene sequence: CDR1 SQVTM, CDR2 ANQGSEA. The CDR3 runs to 11 residues. The CDR3: CSVFRQGLWFF. The CDR3 DNA sequence: TGCAGCGTTTTTCGACAGGGATTGTGGTTCTTC.

This clone was seen a handful of times. V gene TRBV6-6 combines with J gene TRBJ1-5; tentatively, D is TRBD1 (6 bases). Germline V lookup: CDR1 MNHNY, CDR2 SVGAGI (reference sequence). The V end lost 0 bases, the J end lost 5 bases, and 8 bases lay between the germline ends. The CDR3 consists of 14 residues. CDR3 protein: CASSYSPGDQPQHF. The CDR3 region has the DNA TGTGCCAGCAGTTACTCTCCAGGGGATCAGCCCCAGCATTTT.

The V gene is TRBV19, the J gene TRBJ2-5, with D perhaps matching TRBD1 (5 bases). CDR1 and CDR2 from the germline V gene are LNHDA and SQIVND (reference sequence). The CDR3 length is 12 residues. Trimming took 6 bases from V and 5 from J, leaving 10 bases between them. The CDR3 reads CASSPRQETQYF. CDR3 DNA: TGTGCCAGTAGCCCCAGACAGGAGACCCAGTACTTC.

This clone came up a few times. The chain has TRBV19 and TRBJ1-5; D is uncertain. Looked up from germline, CDR1 is LNHDA and CDR2 is SQIVND (reference sequence). With 0 bases removed from V and 2 bases from J, the gap between germline ends came to 14 bases. The CDR3 totals 17 residues. The CDR3 reads CASSIDGLGRGNQPQHF. CDR3 nucleotide sequence: TGTGCCAGTAGTATAGATGGTTTGGGGAGAGGCAATCAGCCCCAGCATTTT.

This clone was seen only a few times. The chain links TRBV2 to TRBJ1-5, with D unresolved. This CDR3 spans 14 amino acids. The V gene's germline CDR1 is SNHLY and CDR2 FYNNEI. The germline V and J ends were trimmed by 8 bases and 2 bases, with 13 bases remaining between them. CDR3 loop: CASLKEQGNQPQHF. The CDR3 bases are TGTGCCAGCCTCAAAGAGCAGGGCAATCAGCCCCAGCATTTT.